This is a list of T cell receptor beta chains from one sample in a study of cytomegalovirus exposure and HLA in healthy donors. Method: immunoSEQ multiplex PCR; TCRdb's copy keeps in-frame clones and lacks some. The sample contains fewer than 150,000 clones, 88% of which appear only once. Sequencing used PBMCs. These receptors all come from a young man in good health and CMV-seronegative. The CDR3 runs from the conserved cysteine through the conserved F or W. The order of the fields is CDR3 DNA, CDR3 protein, D gene, clone size, J gene, V gene. The D gene is left open where the match is weak. Size is stated for part of the rows, as once, few or many counts, or as a class when the clone is expanded.

DNA: TGTGCCAGCAGTGAAACAGGGTTTGGCGGAAAACTGTTTTTT; CDR3: CASSETGFGGKLFF; D: -; size: -; J: TRBJ1-4; V: TRBV25-1
DNA: TGTGCCAGCAGCTGGATCGGTAGCGGTTCCTACGAGCAGTACTTC; CDR3: CASSWIGSGSYEQYF; D: -; size: -; J: TRBJ2-7; V: TRBV28
DNA: TGTGCCAGCACCAAAGGAGGGGATGGCTACACCTTC; CDR3: CASTKGGDGYTF; D: -; size: -; J: TRBJ1-2; V: TRBV6-5
DNA: TGTGCCAGCAGTGAAATTTCAGGGGGCAATCAGCCCCAGCATTTT; CDR3: CASSEISGGNQPQHF; D: -; size: -; J: TRBJ1-5; V: TRBV6-1
DNA: TGTGCCAGTAGTATCCCTGAACAGGGTTTGAACACTGAAGCTTTCTTT; CDR3: CASSIPEQGLNTEAFF; D: -; size: -; J: TRBJ1-1; V: TRBV19
DNA: TGTGCCAGCAGTTTTCTGAGTGGGGGAGGTCATGAAGCTTTCTTT; CDR3: CASSFLSGGGHEAFF; D: -; size: once; J: TRBJ1-1; V: TRBV28
DNA: TGTGCCAGCAGTCCGTCAGCATATGGGCCACACACCTTC; CDR3: CASSPSAYGPHTF; D: -; size: -; J: TRBJ1-2; V: TRBV25-1
DNA: TGTGCCAGCGGGAGAAGTAGCGGGGGGGAGACAGATACGCAGTATTTT; CDR3: CASGRSSGGETDTQYF; D: TRBD2; size: -; J: TRBJ2-3; V: TRBV6-6
DNA: TGTGCCAGCAGCTTAGGGGACAGGGGTGGCTACACCTTC; CDR3: CASSLGDRGGYTF; D: TRBD1; size: -; J: TRBJ1-2; V: TRBV5-6
DNA: TGTGCCAGCTCACCACCGGTAGCGGGAGGGGTAGATGAGCAGTTCTTC; CDR3: CASSPPVAGGVDEQFF; D: TRBD2; size: -; J: TRBJ2-1; V: TRBV18
DNA: TGTGCCAGCAGCGCATCATATCTTCGGACTAGTCGACCGGGAAGAGAGACCCAGTACTTC; CDR3: CASSASYLRTSRPGRETQYF; D: TRBD2; size: few; J: TRBJ2-5; V: TRBV9
DNA: TGTGCCAGCAGTCCCAGAAGACAGGATGGCTACACCTTC; CDR3: CASSPRRQDGYTF; D: -; size: few; J: TRBJ1-2; V: TRBV27
DNA: TGTGCCAGCAGTTACTCGAGACAGGGGGTTCAGCCCCAGCATTTT; CDR3: CASSYSRQGVQPQHF; D: TRBD1; size: -; J: TRBJ1-5; V: TRBV6-6
DNA: TGTGCCAGTAGTATACTCCCCGGGACAGGGGGCACTGAAGCTTTCTTT; CDR3: CASSILPGTGGTEAFF; D: TRBD1; size: -; J: TRBJ1-1; V: TRBV19
DNA: TGTGCCAGCAGAAGTCCGGGACTAGCGGGAATCGATGAGCAGTTCTTC; CDR3: CASRSPGLAGIDEQFF; D: TRBD2; size: -; J: TRBJ2-1; V: TRBV11-3
DNA: TGCAGCGTTGAAGACGGGCTAGCCCCAGATACGCAGTATTTT; CDR3: CSVEDGLAPDTQYF; D: -; size: -; J: TRBJ2-3; V: TRBV29-1
DNA: TGTGCCAGTAGGCCCTCTAGCCTCCAAGAGACCCAGTACTTC; CDR3: CASRPSSLQETQYF; D: -; size: -; J: TRBJ2-5; V: TRBV19
DNA: TGTGCCAGCAGTTTATCAAGGACAGGGGGCGTAGTGGATGAGCAGTTCTTC; CDR3: CASSLSRTGGVVDEQFF; D: TRBD1; size: -; J: TRBJ2-1; V: TRBV27
DNA: TGTGCCAGCAGCTTAACGAGGAGGGCGAACACCGGGGAGCTGTTTTTT; CDR3: CASSLTRRANTGELFF; D: -; size: -; J: TRBJ2-2; V: TRBV7-2
DNA: TGTGCCAGCAGCTACGGAACCGGGACAGGGGGTTCAGGAGCTTTCTTT; CDR3: CASSYGTGTGGSGAFF; D: TRBD1; size: -; J: TRBJ1-1; V: TRBV9
DNA: TGTGCCAGCAGCCCGACAGGGGCGCCGGACACCGGGGAGCTGTTTTTT; CDR3: CASSPTGAPDTGELFF; D: TRBD1; size: -; J: TRBJ2-2; V: TRBV28
DNA: TGTGCCAGCAGTGAAGCTAGCGGGAGGGCCATGCCCTACAATGAGCAGTTCTTC; CDR3: CASSEASGRAMPYNEQFF; D: TRBD2; size: -; J: TRBJ2-1; V: TRBV6-1
DNA: TGCGTCAGCAGTAGCGACTCCTACAATGAGCAGTTCTTC; CDR3: CVSSSDSYNEQFF; D: -; size: -; J: TRBJ2-1; V: TRBV5-1
DNA: TGTGCCAGCAGTTTAGGGACAGGGGGGCCATATGGCTACACCTTC; CDR3: CASSLGTGGPYGYTF; D: TRBD1; size: -; J: TRBJ1-2; V: TRBV28
DNA: TGTGCCAGCAGTGAAGGGTGGAGGGTTCAAGAGACCCAGTACTTC; CDR3: CASSEGWRVQETQYF; D: -; size: -; J: TRBJ2-5; V: TRBV6-1
DNA: TGCGCCAGCAGCCCGATTTGGGGTGCGACGGACAGCGAAGCTTTCTTT; CDR3: CASSPIWGATDSEAFF; D: -; size: -; J: TRBJ1-1; V: TRBV4-1
DNA: TGTGCCAGCAGCGTATCCAGGGAAGAGACCCAGTACTTC; CDR3: CASSVSREETQYF; D: -; size: -; J: TRBJ2-5; V: TRBV9
DNA: TGTGCCAGCAGTGAGCCCCGGGGCGAGCAGTACTTC; CDR3: CASSEPRGEQYF; D: -; size: -; J: TRBJ2-7; V: TRBV25-1
DNA: TGTGCCAGCAGGAACACCGGGACAGGGGATGGCTACACCTTC; CDR3: CASRNTGTGDGYTF; D: TRBD1; size: -; J: TRBJ1-2; V: TRBV6-5
DNA: TGTGCCAGCAGCCAAGATGGTTGGGCAGGCCGTTACGCTAATGAGCAGTTCTTC; CDR3: CASSQDGWAGRYANEQFF; D: -; size: -; J: TRBJ2-1; V: TRBV14
DNA: TGTGCCAGCAGCAAAGCCAAAACAGGTGACCACGAGCAGTACTTC; CDR3: CASSKAKTGDHEQYF; D: -; size: -; J: TRBJ2-7; V: TRBV21-1
DNA: TGTGCCAGCAGCTTCTCCAGGTCCTACGAGCAGTACTTC; CDR3: CASSFSRSYEQYF; D: -; size: few; J: TRBJ2-7; V: TRBV11-2
DNA: TGCGCCAGCAGCCATGGACAGGGTGCCTACGAGCAGTACTTC; CDR3: CASSHGQGAYEQYF; D: TRBD1; size: -; J: TRBJ2-7; V: TRBV4-1
DNA: TGTGCCAGCAGCCAAGCGGGACAGGCCCACACCGGGGAGCTGTTTTTT; CDR3: CASSQAGQAHTGELFF; D: TRBD1; size: -; J: TRBJ2-2; V: TRBV4-2
DNA: TGTGCCAGCAGCAGGGGACAGAAGAACACTGAAGCTTTCTTT; CDR3: CASSRGQKNTEAFF; D: TRBD1; size: -; J: TRBJ1-1; V: TRBV7-8
DNA: TGTGCCTGGATTAACAGGGCCTACACTGAAGCTTTCTTT; CDR3: CAWINRAYTEAFF; D: -; size: -; J: TRBJ1-1; V: TRBV30
DNA: TGTGCCAGCAGCGGTCAGGGGGGAGAGACTGAAGCTTTCTTT; CDR3: CASSGQGGETEAFF; D: TRBD1; size: -; J: TRBJ1-1; V: TRBV9
DNA: TGTGCCAGCAACCAACAGGGGTGGGACAATCAGCCCCAGCATTTT; CDR3: CASNQQGWDNQPQHF; D: TRBD1; size: -; J: TRBJ1-5; V: TRBV9
DNA: TGTGCCAGCAGCTCGCACCTCCGGGACAGGGATCTCTTC; CDR3: CASSSHLRDRDLF; D: TRBD1; size: -; J: TRBJ2-7; V: TRBV28
DNA: TGTGCCAGCAGCCCCAGGGTCACCGGGGAGCTGTTTTTT; CDR3: CASSPRVTGELFF; D: -; size: -; J: TRBJ2-2; V: TRBV11-3
DNA: TGTGCCAGCTCACCAAGTTCTCAGCGGCATAATTCACCCCTCCACTTT; CDR3: CASSPSSQRHNSPLHF; D: -; size: few; J: TRBJ1-6; V: TRBV18
DNA: TGTGCCAGCAGCCCCCGGGAACCCAACATTCAGTACTTC; CDR3: CASSPREPNIQYF; D: -; size: once; J: TRBJ2-4; V: TRBV11-3
DNA: TGCGCCAGCAGTTTAAGGGGAGGCGCTGAAGCTTTCTTT; CDR3: CASSLRGGAEAFF; D: -; size: -; J: TRBJ1-1; V: TRBV5-1
DNA: TGTGCCAGCAGCGTAGCTCTTGCGGGAGCCTCCTACAATGAGCAGTTCTTC; CDR3: CASSVALAGASYNEQFF; D: TRBD2; size: -; J: TRBJ2-1; V: TRBV9
DNA: TGTGCCAGCAGCGTAGAGGGGTTTGGAAACACCATATATTTT; CDR3: CASSVEGFGNTIYF; D: -; size: once; J: TRBJ1-3; V: TRBV9
DNA: TGTGCCAGCAGTTTCCCAGGGGGTCACTCTGGAAACACCATATATTTT; CDR3: CASSFPGGHSGNTIYF; D: TRBD1; size: once; J: TRBJ1-3; V: TRBV28